This section outlines one T cell receptor beta chain sequence together with its context. What it recognizes is unknown. Separation from the approximately 670-subject first cohort characterized the roughly 120-subject validation cohort, to which the donors belonged. The sample comes from a study of cytomegalovirus exposure and HLA in healthy donors. Overall study: Later, an analysis reported that the 95 to 150 validation repertoires had used the same platform as the 500 to 800 first-cohort repertoires. Whole-study results and caveats: Altogether, 170 or so TCR beta chains were recorded as cytomegalovirus-associated.

This CDR3 contains 15 residues. Germline V lookup: CDR1 MNHNS, CDR2 SASEGT. Trimming removed 4 bases from V and 4 bases from J, with 14 bases in between. TCRdb's table, derived via immunoSEQ multiplex PCR, lists solely in-frame clones and lacks some. The data show 90,000 to 150,000 clones, less than 90% seen once. The V call is TRBV6-1, the J call TRBJ2-1; tentative D call: TRBD2 (5 bases). Material: PBMCs. This clonotype was obtained from a man between 18 and 29 years old in good health and CMV-seropositive. The CDR3 reads CASSGMMRTYNEQFF. CDR3 DNA sequence: TGTGCCAGCAGTGGAATGATGCGGACTTACAATGAGCAGTTCTTC.